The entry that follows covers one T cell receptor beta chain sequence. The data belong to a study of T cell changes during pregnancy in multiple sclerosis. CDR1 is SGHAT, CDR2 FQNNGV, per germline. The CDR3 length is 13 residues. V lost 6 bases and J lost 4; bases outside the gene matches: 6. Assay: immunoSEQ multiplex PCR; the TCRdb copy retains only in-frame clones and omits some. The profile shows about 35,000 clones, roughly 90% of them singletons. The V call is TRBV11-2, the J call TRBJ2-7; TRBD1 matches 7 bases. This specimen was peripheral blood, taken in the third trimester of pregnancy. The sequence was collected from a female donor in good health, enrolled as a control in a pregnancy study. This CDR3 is CASRNLQGYEQYF. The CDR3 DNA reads TGTGCCAGCAGGAATCTACAGGGGTACGAGCAGTACTTC.